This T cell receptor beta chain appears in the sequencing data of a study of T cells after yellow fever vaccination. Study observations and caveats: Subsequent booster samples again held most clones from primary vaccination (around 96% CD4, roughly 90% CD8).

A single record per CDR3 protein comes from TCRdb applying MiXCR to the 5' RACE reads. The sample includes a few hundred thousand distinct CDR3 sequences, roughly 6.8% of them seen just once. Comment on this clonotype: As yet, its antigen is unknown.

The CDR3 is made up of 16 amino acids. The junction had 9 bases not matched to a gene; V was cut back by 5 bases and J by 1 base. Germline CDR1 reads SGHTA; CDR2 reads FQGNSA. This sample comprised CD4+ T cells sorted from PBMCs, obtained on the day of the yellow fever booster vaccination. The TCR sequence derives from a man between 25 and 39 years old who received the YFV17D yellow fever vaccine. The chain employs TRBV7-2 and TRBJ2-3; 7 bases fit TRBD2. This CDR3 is CASSPWAGVGTDTQYF. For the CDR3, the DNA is TGTGCCAGCAGCCCCTGGGCGGGAGTGGGCACAGATACGCAGTATTTT.